This T cell receptor beta chain emerged from a study of blood T cell repertoires in COVID-19. Study as a whole: The United States, Italy and Spain supplied acute and convalescent COVID-19 samples. PBMCs, B-cell-depleted T cells, or T cells were the source of the cDNA or gDNA that made up the material.

This CDR3 region has 13 residues. Germline V gives CDR1 MNHNY, CDR2 SVGAGI (reference sequence). Trimming shortened V by 2 bases and J by 7 bases, and 12 bases separated the two germline ends. In the source study's methods: Reference gene primer amplification yielded estimated nucleated cell counts. The data were produced by immunoSEQ multiplex PCR, yet TCRdb's version contains in-frame clones alone and is incomplete. V and J calls plus clone size are reproduced from that table; the DNA served to infer D and trimming. The sample lists 100,000 to 150,000 clones, 82% occurring once. Sequenced: peripheral blood. This chain joins TRBV6-6 and TRBJ2-7; D possibly corresponds to TRBD2 (6 bases). The origin of this receptor is a human donor in a cohort sampled during active COVID-19. The CDR3 DNA sequence: TGTGCCAGCAGTTACCCGGAGGCGGGGGAGCAGTACTTC. Encoded protein: CASSYPEAGEQYF.